These T cell receptor beta chains were read from a single sample in a study of glioma-infiltrating T cells. A single record per CDR3 protein comes from TCRdb applying MiXCR to the multiplex PCR reads. The table has 300,000 to 450,000 distinct CDR3 sequences, 35% to 45% seen once. The sample consisted of glioma tissue, nonneoplastic brain tissue, or PBMCs (not recorded which). All receptors come from a human donor with low-grade glioma or glioblastoma, undergoing nonglioma brain surgery, or in good health (not recorded which). CDR3s include the opening cysteine and the closing phenylalanine or tryptophan. A D gene is named only where the DNA matches it firmly. The size entry is marked missing in some rows and otherwise reads once, few, many or a size class.

TRBJ2-5 few TRBV7-9 - CASSLARRGQETQYF TGTGCCAGCAGCTTAGCGCGGAGGGGCCAAGAGACCCAGTACTTC
TRBJ1-1 few TRBV7-9 - CASSLTSREPVNTEAFF TGTGCCAGCAGCCTCACCTCGCGTGAGCCCGTGAACACTGAAGCTTTCTTT
TRBJ2-7 few TRBV28 - CASRSSAILNEQYF TGTGCCAGCAGGTCTAGCGCGATTTTGAACGAGCAGTACTTC
TRBJ1-1 - TRBV27 TRBD1 CASSHKGQGGTEAFF TGTGCCAGCAGTCACAAGGGACAGGGAGGCACTGAAGCTTTCTTT
TRBJ2-4 - TRBV20-1 TRBD1 CSAGDRMGSLAKNIQYF TGCAGTGCTGGGGACAGGATGGGATCACTAGCCAAAAACATTCAGTACTTC
TRBJ1-1 - TRBV4-1 - CASSQAHVEGKAEAFF TGCGCCAGCAGCCAAGCCCATGTTGAAGGGAAGGCTGAAGCTTTCTTT
TRBJ2-1 - TRBV20-1 TRBD2 CSASSLAGVYNEQFF TGCAGTGCTAGTAGCCTAGCGGGAGTCTACAATGAGCAGTTCTTC
TRBJ2-3 many TRBV4-1 TRBD2 CASSQIAGGHSTDTQYF TGCGCCAGCAGCCAAATAGCGGGAGGGCATAGCACAGATACGCAGTATTTT
TRBJ2-7 - TRBV2 TRBD2 CASGGGASPHYEQYF TGTGCCAGCGGCGGGGGGGCTAGTCCCCACTACGAGCAGTACTTC
TRBJ2-1 - TRBV7-9 - CASSLRTEQFF TGTGCCAGCAGCCTCCGTACTGAGCAGTTCTTC
TRBJ1-1 few TRBV10-3 - CAIRGEENTEAFF TGTGCCATCAGGGGGGAGGAGAACACTGAAGCTTTCTTT
TRBJ2-7 - TRBV10-3 TRBD1 CAISDQGQGDEQYF TGTGCCATCAGTGATCAGGGACAGGGGGATGAGCAGTACTTC
TRBJ2-1 many TRBV6-1 - CASSESGEAYNEQFF TGTGCCAGCAGTGAATCTGGGGAGGCCTACAATGAGCAGTTCTTC
TRBJ2-1 - TRBV20-1 - CSASLGGRINEPFF TGCAGTGCCTCTTTAGGTGGCAGGATCAATGAGCCGTTCTTC
TRBJ2-2 - TRBV7-9 - CASRVGFYTGELFF TGTGCCAGCAGAGTCGGGTTTTACACCGGGGAGCTGTTTTTT
TRBJ2-7 - TRBV6-5 - CASGGDRSFPYQQYF TGTGCCAGCGGCGGGGACCGTTCCTTCCCCTACCAGCAGTACTTC
TRBJ2-3 many TRBV27 - CASSLLGGRRGTDTQYF TGTGCCAGCAGTTTACTCGGGGGCCGTCGGGGGACAGATACGCAGTATTTT